There are a few counts of the clone carrying this TCR beta chain. Its antigen is not identified. Clones were sequenced by immunoSEQ multiplex PCR, and TCRdb holds only the in-frame ones, with some missing. The table records roughly 73,000 clones, roughly 86% of them present only once. CDR3 size: 14 residues. Germline CDR1 and CDR2: LNHNV and YYDKDF (reference sequence). Trimming pared 5 bases from V and 3 bases from J, leaving 13 bases between. These data belong to a study of OX40 agonist ivuxolimab in advanced cancers. Study-wide context: At 0.01 to 10 mg/kg, ivuxolimab was administered intravenously to patients every 2 weeks. General study findings and limits: Relative to CD4+ cells, CD8+ T cells on average had more expanded clones.

This clonotype was obtained from an adult with an advanced solid tumor such as melanoma, head and neck, liver or kidney cancer. This chain links TRBV15 with TRBJ1-1; D not certain. The sample consisted of CD4+ or CD8+ T cells sorted from blood, taken in a trial of the OX40 agonist ivuxolimab. The CDR3 nucleotides read TGTGCCACCAGCTCGCGACTGGGAGACACTGAAGCTTTCTTT. Translating gives CATSSRLGDTEAFF. The variable domain in full, completed from reference TRBV15 and TRBJ1-1, reads DAMVIQNPRYQVTQFGKPVTLSCSQTLNHNVMYWYQQKSSQAPKLLFHYYDKDFNNEADTPDNFQSRRPNTSFCFLDIRSPGLGDTAMYLCATSSRLGDTEAFFGQGTRLTVV.